These T cell receptor beta chains were read from a single sample in a study of CD8 T cells in Susac syndrome. TCRdb independently ran MiXCR on the immunoSEQ multiplex PCR reads; one entry per CDR3 protein. In the table there are fewer than 70,000 distinct CDR3 sequences, about 95% of which are singletons. Sequenced material: CD8+ T cells from PBMCs. All receptors come from a human donor in good health. Both conserved end residues are part of each CDR3. The order of the fields is V gene, D gene, clone size, J gene, CDR3 protein, CDR3 DNA. The D gene is left open where the match is weak. Where a row states a size, it is once, few, many or the class of an expanded clone; other rows omit it.

TRBV12-3/TRBV12-4	.	.	TRBJ1-1	CASSLSLNTEAFF	TGTGCCAGCAGTTTATCACTGAACACTGAAGCTTTCTTT
TRBV6-2/TRBV6-3	.	.	TRBJ1-1	CASSPLGGNTEAFF	TGTGCCAGCAGTCCCTTAGGGGGGAACACTGAAGCTTTCTTT
TRBV14	TRBD1	.	TRBJ2-5	CASSQDWTGYNQETQYF	TGTGCCAGCAGCCAAGATTGGACAGGGTACAACCAAGAGACCCAGTACTTC
TRBV7-2	.	.	TRBJ1-1	CASSLGQPTEAFF	TGTGCCAGCAGCTTAGGACAGCCCACTGAAGCTTTCTTT
TRBV19	TRBD2	.	TRBJ2-5	CASSAERGYQETQYF	TGTGCCAGTAGCGCGGAGCGGGGGTACCAAGAGACCCAGTACTTC
TRBV5-1	.	.	TRBJ1-6	CASSPTTRALDSPLHF	TGCGCCAGCAGCCCAACTACGAGGGCTTTAGACTCACCCCTCCACTTT
TRBV7-9	.	once	TRBJ1-6	CASSFQGVRPLHF	TGTGCCAGCAGCTTCCAAGGGGTAAGACCCCTCCACTTT
TRBV24-1	TRBD1	.	TRBJ1-1	CATSDSDRGLGTEAFF	TGTGCCACCAGTGATTCGGACAGGGGGCTAGGCACTGAAGCTTTCTTT
TRBV14	.	.	TRBJ2-7	CASSQEDRSYEQYF	TGTGCCAGCAGCCAAGAGGACAGATCTTACGAGCAGTACTTC
TRBV9	.	.	TRBJ1-1	CASSTEGWMNTEAFF	TGTGCCAGCAGCACCGAAGGATGGATGAACACTGAAGCTTTCTTT
TRBV7-6	.	once	TRBJ2-7	CASSLESEAYEQYF	TGTGCCAGCAGCTTAGAAAGCGAGGCCTACGAGCAGTACTTC